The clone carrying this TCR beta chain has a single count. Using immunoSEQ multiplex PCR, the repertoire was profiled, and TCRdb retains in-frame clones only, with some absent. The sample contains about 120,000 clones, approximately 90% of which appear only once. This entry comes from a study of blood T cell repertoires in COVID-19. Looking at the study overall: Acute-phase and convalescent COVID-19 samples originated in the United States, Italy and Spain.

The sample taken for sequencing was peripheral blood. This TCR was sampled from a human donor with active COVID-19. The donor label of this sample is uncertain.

In nucleotides, the CDR3 is TGTGCCAGCAGTTCGGGTCTGCAAGAGACCCAGTACTTC. Its protein is CASSSGLQETQYF. The chain employs TRBV27 and TRBJ2-5; D remains unclear. The V and J ends lost 4 bases and 2 bases respectively, with 8 bases between them. Germline CDR1 reads MNHEY; CDR2 reads SMNVEV (reference sequence). The CDR3 loop spans 13 amino acids.